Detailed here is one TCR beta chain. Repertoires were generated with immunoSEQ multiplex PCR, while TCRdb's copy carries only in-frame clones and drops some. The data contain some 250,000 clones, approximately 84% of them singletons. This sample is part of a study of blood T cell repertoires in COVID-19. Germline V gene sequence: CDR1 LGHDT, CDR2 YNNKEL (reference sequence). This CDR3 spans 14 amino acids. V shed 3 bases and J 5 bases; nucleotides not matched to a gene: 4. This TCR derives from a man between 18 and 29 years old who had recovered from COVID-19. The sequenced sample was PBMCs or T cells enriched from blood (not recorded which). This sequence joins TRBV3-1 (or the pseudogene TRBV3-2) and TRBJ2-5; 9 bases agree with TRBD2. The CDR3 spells CASSQAGGRETQYF. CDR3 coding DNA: TGTGCCAGCAGCCAGGCGGGGGGGCGGGAGACCCAGTACTTC.